The 31 T cell receptor beta chains reported below all come from one sample, sequenced in a study of blood T cell repertoires in COVID-19. Data came from immunoSEQ multiplex PCR; TCRdb stores just in-frame clones and leaves some out. The repertoire consists of about 49,000 clones, with about 85% occurring once and the leading ten covering 13% to 15%. The sequenced material came from peripheral blood. The receptors were gathered from a human donor in a cohort sampled during active COVID-19.

V is TRBV29-1 and J is TRBJ1-1; weak D call: TRBD1 (6 bases). In germline, CDR1 is SQVTM, CDR2 ANQGSEA. Between the trimmed V and J ends, which lost 7 bases and 5 bases, there was a span of 17 bases. CDR3 length: 13 amino acids. CDR3 in DNA: TGCAGCGCCGGTTTCGGGACAAGAACTGAAGCTTTCTTT. It codes for CSAGFGTRTEAFF. Combining the CDR3 with reference TRBV29-1 and TRBJ1-1 gives the whole variable domain SAVISQKPSRDICQRGTSLTIQCQVDSQVTMMFWYRQQPGQSLTLIATANQGSEATYESGFVIDKFPISRPNLTFSTLTVSNMSPEDSSIYLCSAGFGTRTEAFFGQGTRLTVV.

CDR3 nucleotides: TGTGCCAGCAGCTTAGCAGGGGGACAGCCCCAGCATTTT. Amino acids: CASSLAGGQPQHF. The chain links TRBV7-8 to TRBJ1-5, with a weak D call TRBD1 (6 bases). The CDR3 runs to 13 residues. The V gene lost 0 bases and the J gene lost 7 bases, with 7 bases spanning the gap. Germline values: CDR1 SGHVS, CDR2 FQNEAQ.

The chain carries TRBV28 and TRBJ1-5; 8 nucleotides match TRBD1. The CDR3 runs to 13 residues. The germline gives CDR1 MDHEN, CDR2 SYDVKM. Trimming took 10 bases from V and 6 from J; bases not matched to a gene: 8. The CDR3 DNA reads as TGTGCCACCGCAGGGGGCCCAGGTCAGCCCCAGCATTTT. It encodes CATAGGPGQPQHF.

This chain links TRBV9 with TRBJ1-4, with 7 bases matching TRBD1. V lost 0 bases, J lost 8 bases, and 10 bases stayed unmatched. The CDR3 spans 16 residues. Per germline, CDR1 SGDLS and CDR2 YYNGEE. This CDR3 reads CASSVAPDRVGEKLFF. The CDR3 DNA reads TGTGCCAGCAGCGTAGCTCCAGACAGGGTGGGGGAAAAACTGTTTTTT.

The genes are TRBV11-3 and TRBJ2-1; D not resolved. The V gene's germline CDR1 is SGHNT and CDR2 YENEEA. V was shortened by 1 base and J by 7 bases, with 8 bases between the two germline ends. This CDR3 has 13 amino acids. In nucleotides, the CDR3 is TGTGCCAGCAGCTTAGCGTCGTTGAATGAGCAGTTCTTC. Protein product: CASSLASLNEQFF.

CDR3 in DNA: TGTGCCAGCTCACCCCCAAACTATGGCTACACCTTC. It specifies CASSPPNYGYTF. The V call is TRBV18, the J call TRBJ1-2; D unresolved. Germline lookup yields CDR1 KGHSH and CDR2 LQKENI. The CDR3 has 12 residues. Deletions cut 3 bases from V and 2 bases from J, with 4 bases between.

In its sample, this clone was seen once. The CDR3 sequence: CASGVASGFGEQYF. The CDR3, as DNA: TGTGCCAGCGGGGTGGCTAGCGGGTTCGGCGAGCAGTACTTC. This chain connects TRBV3-1 (or the pseudogene TRBV3-2) to TRBJ2-7, with TRBD2 matching 8 bases. Germline V gene data show CDR1 as LGHDT and CDR2 as YNNKEL (reference sequence). J lost 6 bases, V lost 8 bases, and 12 bases had no gene match. The length of the CDR3 is 14 residues.

V and J are TRBV12-3 or TRBV12-4 and TRBJ2-1; the D is unclear. V was shortened by 7 bases and J by 5 bases, with 6 bases between the two germline ends. CDR3 length equals 11 residues. Here the CDR3 DNA reads TGTGCCAGCATGACAAACAATGAGCAGTTCTTC. Protein product: CASMTNNEQFF.

This clone was counted once. The chain carries TRBV5-8 and TRBJ2-3; 14 nucleotides line up with TRBD2. V was clipped by 4 bases and J by 4 bases; unmatched bases: 2. Germline assignment: CDR1 SGHTS and CDR2 YDEGEE. This CDR3 is 15 amino acids long. The CDR3 region has the DNA TGTGCCAGCAGCCCGACTAGCGGGAGGGCAGATACGCAGTATTTT. It is translated as CASSPTSGRADTQYF.

J is TRBJ2-7 and V is TRBV2; TRBD1 agrees at 9 bases. CDR3 length: 17 residues. The junction had 8 bases not matched to a gene; V was cut back by 0 bases and J by 2 bases. Per germline, CDR1 SNHLY and CDR2 FYNNEI. DNA for the CDR3: TGTGCCAGCAGTGAAGCTCTTATGGACAGGGGAGCCTACGAGCAGTACTTC. Residues: CASSEALMDRGAYEQYF.

The J gene is TRBJ1-1, the V gene TRBV3-1 (or the pseudogene TRBV3-2); D is ambiguous. The CDR3 sequence is 11 residues long. Germline values: CDR1 LGHDT, CDR2 YNNKEL (reference sequence). V lost 3 bases, J lost 8 bases, and 7 bases lay in between. The CDR3 loop reads CASSHGLEAFF. The CDR3 nucleotides read TGTGCCAGCAGCCATGGCCTCGAAGCTTTCTTT.

The rearrangement uses TRBV5-1 and TRBJ1-2, with 8 nucleotides matching TRBD1. Germline lookup yields CDR1 SGHRS and CDR2 YFSETQ. The CDR3 has 15 residues. V shed 0 bases and J 12 bases; nucleotides not matched to a gene: 13. CDR3 sequence reads: CASSLGDFQGAFHTF. CDR3 in DNA: TGCGCCAGCAGCTTGGGGGACTTCCAGGGGGCTTTTCACACCTTC.

The rearrangement joins TRBV23-1 to TRBJ1-2; 9 positions match TRBD1. TRBV23-1 is sorted into the ORF group, with uncertain function. The trim removed 3 bases at V and 6 bases at J, leaving 11 bases unmatched. The CDR3 sequence is 16 residues long. DNA for the CDR3: TGCGCCAGCAGTCAGATCCGGGACAGGGACCTCCATGGCTACACCTTC. Amino acids: CASSQIRDRDLHGYTF.

This chain links TRBV20-1 with TRBJ2-1; 10 bases match TRBD2. The CDR3 runs to 16 residues. V was clipped by 3 bases and J by 5 bases; unmatched bases: 10. Germline values: CDR1 DFQATT, CDR2 SNEGSKA (reference sequence). This CDR3 is CSASSPGSGRHNEQFF. CDR3 DNA: TGCAGTGCTAGTTCCCCTGGTAGCGGGAGGCACAATGAGCAGTTCTTC.

Regarding this clone: A junction end diverges from the germline sequence, so it may reflect a read error. This chain connects TRBV7-9 to TRBJ2-4; 9 bases agree with TRBD1. CDR3 size: 13 residues. CDR1 and CDR2 (germline): SEHNR, FQNEAQ (reference sequence). The chain's CDR3 is CASSLEDRGPQHF. In nucleotides, the CDR3 is TGTGCCAGCAGCTTGGAGGACAGGGGCCCTCAACACTTC.

This clone was seen once. This chain links TRBV5-1 with TRBJ1-5; TRBD1 matches 7 bases. V was pared by 4 bases and J by 4 bases, with 2 bases of the junction left unmatched. Germline loops: CDR1 SGHRS, CDR2 YFSETQ. CDR3 length: 13 residues. The CDR3 loop reads CASSPGQNQPQHF. The CDR3, as DNA: TGCGCCAGCAGCCCGGGACAGAATCAGCCCCAGCATTTT.

This clone is a singleton in its sample. One end of the junction does not line up with germline, which may come from a read error. This sample also contains other DNA sequences that code for the same CDR3. The chain couples TRBV15 to TRBJ1-4; 8 nucleotides align to TRBD1. The V gene's germline CDR1 is LNHNV and CDR2 YYDKDF (reference sequence). The CDR3 totals 16 residues. The CDR3 sequence is CATSRDRGAGNEKLFF. In DNA form, the CDR3 reads TGCGCCACCAGCAGAGACAGGGGCGCGGGTAATGAAAAACTGTTTTTT.

V gene TRBV7-2 combines with J gene TRBJ2-5; 8 bases agree with TRBD2. Germline V gives CDR1 SGHTA, CDR2 FQGNSA. The V segment lost 0 bases and the J segment 0 bases; nucleotides outside the gene matches: 15. CDR3 length equals 20 residues. For the CDR3, the DNA is TGTGCCAGCAGCTTAGCGTCCGCAGGGACTAGTTGGGCGTACCAAGAGACCCAGTACTTC. Its translation: CASSLASAGTSWAYQETQYF.

V and J are TRBV7-3 and TRBJ2-2; 9 bases are shared with TRBD1. The germline CDR1 and CDR2 sequences are SGHTA and FQGTGA. Losses at the gene ends were 3 bases for V and 12 bases for J; bases not matched to a gene: 8. The CDR3 has 14 amino acids. The CDR3 DNA is TGTGCCAGCAGCTTTAACTGGGACAGGGAAAAGCTGTTTTTT. Its translation is CASSFNWDREKLFF. Supplemented by reference TRBV7-3 and TRBJ2-2, the full variable domain reads GAGVSQTPSNKVTEKGKYVELRCDPISGHTALYWYRQSLGQGPEFLIYFQGTGAADDSGLPNDRFFAVRPEGSVSTLKIQRTERGDSAVYLCASSFNWDREKLFFGEGSRLTVL.

The chain couples TRBV7-9 to TRBJ2-1, with D perhaps TRBD2 (6 bases). The germline V gene encodes CDR1 SEHNR and CDR2 FQNEAQ (reference sequence). The ends were cut back, 1 base at V and 2 bases at J, with 12 bases in the middle. The CDR3 contains 16 residues. DNA of the CDR3: TGTGCCAGCAGCTTAGGACGGAGCGGGCCCTACAATGAGCAGTTCTTC. This sequence encodes CASSLGRSGPYNEQFF.

This clone was observed a single time. This chain links TRBV5-4 with TRBJ2-6; 13 positions agree with TRBD2. Per the germline V gene, CDR1 is SGHNT and CDR2 is YYREEE (reference sequence). The V and J ends lost 4 bases and 0 bases, in that order; junction bases with no gene match: 1. The CDR3 has 17 residues. CDR3 loop: CASSGLAGASGANVLTF. Here the CDR3 DNA reads TGTGCCAGCAGCGGACTAGCGGGGGCCTCTGGGGCCAACGTCCTGACTTTC.

This clone was counted only a few times. The V call is TRBV2, the J call TRBJ1-5, with 9 bases that match TRBD1. Germline-derived CDR1 and CDR2 are SNHLY and FYNNEI. The CDR3 runs to 15 residues. V shed 4 bases, J shed 9 bases, and the junction held 10 bases outside the gene matches. CDR3 loop: CASSGGQGTAWPQHF. CDR3 nucleotide sequence: TGTGCCAGCAGTGGCGGACAGGGGACCGCATGGCCCCAGCATTTT.

This clone was recorded once. This chain uses TRBV7-9 with TRBJ2-1, with TRBD2 matching over 10 bases. Looked up from germline, CDR1 is SEHNR and CDR2 is FQNEAQ (reference sequence). The CDR3 has 19 residues. V lost 3 bases, J lost 14 bases, and 25 bases stayed unmatched. The CDR3 nucleotides are TGTGCCAGCAGCTTCGTGGGTCGGAGTGGACTAGCGGCCTTCGGGAGCAAGTTCTTC. Its protein is CASSFVGRSGLAAFGSKFF.

This clone has a single count. The chain links TRBV10-3 to TRBJ1-4, with 10 nucleotides matching TRBD1. J was trimmed by 7 bases and V by 2 bases; bases with no gene match: 7. Germline V gene lookup returns CDR1 ENHRY and CDR2 SYGVKD. The CDR3 consists of 16 residues. The CDR3 is CAISEQGQGPGEKLFF. CDR3 sequence (DNA): TGTGCCATCAGTGAGCAGGGACAGGGGCCTGGTGAAAAACTGTTTTTT.

The chain recombines TRBV7-6 with TRBJ1-2, with 10 bases that match TRBD1. CDR1 is SGHVS and CDR2 is FNYEAQ in the germline V gene. This CDR3 has 16 amino acids. With V trimmed by 4 bases and J by 5 bases, 10 bases remained unmatched. The CDR3 here is CASSSGQGSFWYGYTF. CDR3 nucleotide sequence: TGTGCCAGCAGCTCGGGACAGGGGAGCTTTTGGTATGGCTACACCTTC.

The chain joins TRBV10-2 to TRBJ1-6; 7 bases line up with TRBD1. J lost 4 bases, V lost 6 bases, and 9 bases had no gene match. The CDR3 totals 16 residues. The germline CDR1 and CDR2 sequences are WSHSY and SAAADI. The CDR3 here is CASRETPGQYNSPLHF. The CDR3 DNA sequence: TGCGCCAGCAGGGAAACCCCGGGACAGTATAATTCACCCCTCCACTTT.

The genes are TRBV4-3 and TRBJ2-7, with TRBD2 as a possible D gene (7 bases). Deletions cut 1 base from V and 7 bases from J, with 20 bases between. Germline CDR1 and CDR2: LGHNA and YSLEER. CDR3 size: 16 residues. The CDR3 DNA sequence: TGCGCCAGCAGCCAAGGGGTGATTGGGGGGGCTCGTGAGCAGTACTTC. Translated, it gives CASSQGVIGGAREQYF.

The V and J genes are TRBV18 and TRBJ1-5; D possibly corresponds to TRBD1 (6 bases). CDR3 length equals 13 residues. Trimming left V 4 bases short and J 5 bases short, with 9 bases between. Germline CDR1 is KGHSH and CDR2 is LQKENI. The CDR3, as DNA: TGTGCCAGCTCACTGAACAGGGATCAGCCCCAGCATTTT. Its translation is CASSLNRDQPQHF.

This clone showed up just once. The junction does not match germline at one end; this may be a read error. This chain joins TRBV5-4 and TRBJ2-7, with D perhaps matching TRBD2 (6 bases). This CDR3 spans 19 amino acids. Per the germline V gene, CDR1 is SGHNT and CDR2 is YYREEE (reference sequence). The CDR3 region is CASSLGGAGRKSTSYEQYF. The CDR3, as DNA: TGTGCCAGCAGTTTGGGTGGGGCGGGGCGGAAAAGCACCTCCTACGAGCAGTACTTC.

The rearrangement uses TRBV19 and TRBJ2-5; no clear D. CDR1 and CDR2 (germline): LNHDA, SQIVND (reference sequence). The CDR3 is 13 amino acids. Deletions cut 5 bases from V and 3 bases from J, with 10 bases between. The CDR3 region has the DNA TGTGCCAGTAGTCCCCGTCCAGAAGAGACCCAGTACTTC. Translating gives CASSPRPEETQYF. Full variable domain (rest looked up from reference TRBV19 and TRBJ2-5): DGGITQSPKYLFRKEGQNVTLSCEQNLNHDAMYWYRQDPGQGLRLIYYSQIVNDFQKGDIAEGYSVSREKKESFPLTVTSAQKNPTAFYLCASSPRPEETQYFGPGTRLLVL.

This clone was picked up one time. The CDR3 DNA sequence: TGTGCCAGCAGCTTAGATGGAGGGTTGATTTACAATGAGCAGTTCTTC. Encoded protein: CASSLDGGLIYNEQFF. J is TRBJ2-1 and V is TRBV7-3; D possibly corresponds to TRBD2 (6 bases). Germline-derived CDR1 and CDR2 are SGHTA and FQGTGA. The V gene lost 2 bases and the J gene lost 4 bases, with 15 bases spanning the gap. This CDR3 region has 16 residues. Full variable domain (outside the CDR3, taken from reference TRBV7-3 and TRBJ2-1): GAGVSQTPSNKVTEKGKYVELRCDPISGHTALYWYRQSLGQGPEFLIYFQGTGAADDSGLPNDRFFAVRPEGSVSTLKIQRTERGDSAVYLCASSLDGGLIYNEQFFGPGTRLTVL.